This TCR beta chain was recorded in a study of CD8+ T cells in alopecia areata. Alopecia areata patients provided lesional scalp punch biopsies and peripheral blood, both collected for the study. Extraction of RNA preceded its reverse transcription into cDNA, which served as the sequencing template. The data were produced by immunoSEQ multiplex PCR, yet TCRdb's version contains in-frame clones alone and is incomplete. The data contain more than 150,000 clones, about 60% of them seen just once; the ten biggest clones take up about 14%. CDR1 is ENHRY, CDR2 SYGVKD, per germline. Deletions cut 7 bases from V and 2 bases from J, with 12 bases between. CDR3 length: 14 amino acids.

The TCR comes from a human donor with alopecia areata. The sequences come from CD4+ T cells sorted from blood, collected at week 0. The gene calls are TRBV10-3 and TRBJ2-1, with D tentatively TRBD2 (6 bases). Here the CDR3 DNA reads TGTGCCATCACGGCGGGGAGGCCCTACAATGAGCAGTTCTTC. Translated: CAITAGRPYNEQFF.